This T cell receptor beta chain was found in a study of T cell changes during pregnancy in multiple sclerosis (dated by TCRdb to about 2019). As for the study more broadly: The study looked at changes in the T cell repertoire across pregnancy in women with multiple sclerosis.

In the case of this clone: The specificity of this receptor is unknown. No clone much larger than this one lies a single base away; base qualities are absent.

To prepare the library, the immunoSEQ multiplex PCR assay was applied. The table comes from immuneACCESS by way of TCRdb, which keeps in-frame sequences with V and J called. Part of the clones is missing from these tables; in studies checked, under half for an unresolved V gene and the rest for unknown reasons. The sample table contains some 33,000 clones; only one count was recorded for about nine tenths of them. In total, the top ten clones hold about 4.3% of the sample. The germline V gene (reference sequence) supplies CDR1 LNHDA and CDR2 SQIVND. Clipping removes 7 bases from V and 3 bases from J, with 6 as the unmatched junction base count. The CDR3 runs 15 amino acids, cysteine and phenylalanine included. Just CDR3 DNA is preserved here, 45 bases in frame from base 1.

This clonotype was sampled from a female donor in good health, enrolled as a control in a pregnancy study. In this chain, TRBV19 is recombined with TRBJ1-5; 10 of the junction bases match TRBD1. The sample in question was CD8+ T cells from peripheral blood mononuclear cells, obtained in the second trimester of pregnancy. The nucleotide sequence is TGTGCCAGTACCTGGGACAGGGGTTCCAATCAGCCCCAGCATTTT. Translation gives CASTWDRGSNQPQHF.